Below are 14 T cell receptor beta chains sequenced from a single sample in a study of blood T cell repertoires in COVID-19. The data were produced by immunoSEQ multiplex PCR, yet TCRdb's version contains in-frame clones alone and is incomplete. The data show about 94,000 clones, about 80% seen once. Sequencing input: peripheral blood. The receptor source for this set is a human donor in a cohort sampled during active COVID-19.

In this sample, this clone turned up many times. The chain has TRBV2 and TRBJ1-4; no definite D call. The CDR3 runs to 13 residues. V dropped 2 bases and J dropped 4 bases, with 5 bases sitting between them. The V gene's germline CDR1 is SNHLY and CDR2 FYNNEI. The CDR3 bases are TGTGCCAGCAGTGAACAGGATAATGAAAAACTGTTTTTT. Translation: CASSEQDNEKLFF.

This chain connects TRBV5-6 to TRBJ2-3; 12 nucleotides align to TRBD2. The V and J ends lost 3 bases and 3 bases, in that order; junction bases with no gene match: 8. Germline V gene lookup returns CDR1 SGHDT and CDR2 YYEEEE. This CDR3 comprises 17 residues. The CDR3 region has the DNA TGTGCCAGCAGCTCCTTCCTAGCGGGAGGGCTAACAGATACGCAGTATTTT. Protein product: CASSSFLAGGLTDTQYF.

The rearrangement uses TRBV7-9 and TRBJ2-3; 11 nucleotides match TRBD2. Trimming cost V 6 bases and J 0 bases; bases outside gene matches: 2. Germline values: CDR1 SEHNR, CDR2 FQNEAQ (reference sequence). The CDR3 extends over 15 amino acids. The CDR3 region is CASRGLADSTDTQYF. Written as DNA, the CDR3 is TGTGCCAGCAGGGGACTAGCGGACAGCACAGATACGCAGTATTTT.

V and J are TRBV15 and TRBJ2-7, with 7 bases that match TRBD1. The junction had 6 bases not matched to a gene; V was cut back by 0 bases and J by 7 bases. The CDR3 has 14 residues. Germline V gene data show CDR1 as LNHNV and CDR2 as YYDKDF (reference sequence). The CDR3 spells CATSRDLQGWEQYF. CDR3 DNA sequence: TGTGCCACCAGCAGAGATCTACAGGGGTGGGAGCAGTACTTC.

The chain joins TRBV30 to TRBJ1-6; D is unclear. V was clipped by 5 bases and J by 3 bases, with 8 bases between them. CDR1 and CDR2 (germline): GTSNPN, SVGIG (reference sequence). The CDR3 loop spans 13 amino acids. The CDR3 DNA is TGTGCCTGGTCGGGTGTCTATAATTCACCCCTCCACTTT. Translation: CAWSGVYNSPLHF.

The V gene is TRBV28, the J gene TRBJ1-4; D is perhaps TRBD1 (5 bases). V gave up 3 bases and J gave up 8 bases, with 13 bases separating them. This CDR3 is built from 14 residues. Germline V lookup: CDR1 MDHEN, CDR2 SYDVKM. CDR3 bases: TGTGCCAGCAGTTTCGGGGGGTCAGGAGAAAAACTGTTTTTT. It encodes CASSFGGSGEKLFF.

This clone was recorded once. The rearrangement uses TRBV7-2 and TRBJ2-7; TRBD1 aligns across 8 bases. The CDR3 length is 17 residues. The germline gives CDR1 SGHTA, CDR2 FQGNSA. V dropped 5 bases and J dropped 0; count of bases not matched to a gene: 12. As DNA, the CDR3 is TGTGCCAGCAGCAGACCTTGGACAGGGCCGGTCTCCTACGAGCAGTACTTC. Its protein product is CASSRPWTGPVSYEQYF.

The chain links TRBV3-1 (or the pseudogene TRBV3-2) to TRBJ2-7, with 9 bases fitting TRBD1. The CDR3 is 14 residues long. V gave up 3 bases and J gave up 2 bases; unmatched junction bases: 2. Per the germline V gene, CDR1 is LGHDT and CDR2 is YNNKEL (reference sequence). CDR3 sequence reads: CASSHRQGAYEQYF. For the CDR3, the DNA is TGTGCCAGCAGCCACAGACAGGGGGCCTACGAGCAGTACTTC.

The chain has TRBV13 and TRBJ1-2; D may be TRBD1 (6 bases). Looked up from germline, CDR1 is PRHDT and CDR2 is FYEKMQ (reference sequence). The V end was cut by 10 bases, the J end by 8 bases, with 17 bases between. This CDR3 is 12 amino acids long. CDR3 sequence: CATMTGQQGYTF. DNA for the CDR3: TGTGCCACCATGACAGGCCAGCAGGGCTACACCTTC.

The gene calls are TRBV4-1 and TRBJ1-6, with TRBD1 as a possible D gene (6 bases). The length of the CDR3 is 16 residues. Trimming took 2 bases from V and 10 from J, leaving 18 bases between them. CDR1 MGHRA and CDR2 YSYEKL come from the germline V gene. CDR3 residues: CASSQKRSGVYSPLHF. The CDR3 DNA is TGCGCCAGCAGCCAAAAGAGGTCAGGGGTTTACTCACCCCTCCACTTT.

The chain combines TRBV5-1 with TRBJ2-1, with D unresolved. From germline, CDR1 is SGHRS and CDR2 YFSETQ. V lost 7 bases, J lost 0 bases, and 14 bases lay in between. The CDR3 totals 15 residues. The CDR3 protein is CASVPGSSSYNEQFF. As DNA, the CDR3 is TGCGCCAGCGTTCCCGGGTCGAGCTCCTACAATGAGCAGTTCTTC.

This clone was observed a single time. This sequence joins TRBV5-8 and TRBJ1-1; D unclear. Deletions cut 7 bases from V and 5 bases from J, with 6 bases between. The CDR3 contains 10 residues. Germline CDR1 and CDR2: SGHTS and YDEGEE. CDR3 nucleotides: TGTGCCAGCCGGCGGACTGAAGCTTTCTTT. Amino acid sequence: CASRRTEAFF.

This chain joins TRBV7-8 and TRBJ2-6; 11 bases are shared with TRBD1. The CDR3 totals 16 residues. V shed 8 bases, J shed 0 bases, and the junction held 3 bases outside the gene matches. Germline lookup yields CDR1 SGHVS and CDR2 FQNEAQ. In DNA, the CDR3 is TGTGCCAGCGGACAGGGGGCCCCCTCTGGGGCCAACGTCCTGACTTTC. It yields the protein CASGQGAPSGANVLTF.

This clone was found once. J is TRBJ2-1 and V is TRBV19; TRBD1 aligns across 9 bases. After removal of 9 bases from V and 9 bases from J, the junction contained 9 bases not matched to a gene. CDR1 and CDR2 from the germline V gene are LNHDA and SQIVND (reference sequence). This CDR3 has 13 residues. CDR3 protein: CARNRGRGSEQFF. The DNA of the CDR3 is TGTGCCAGGAACAGGGGGCGCGGCTCTGAGCAGTTCTTC.